These 4 T cell receptor beta chains came from one sample sequenced in a study of blood T cell repertoires in COVID-19. The repertoire was sequenced with immunoSEQ multiplex PCR; TCRdb's copy has only in-frame clones and lacks some. The sample records more than 200,000 clones, just under 90% being singletons. Sequenced: peripheral blood. The receptors were sampled from a man aged 30 to 39 with COVID-19, enrolled during active disease.

J is TRBJ1-1 and V is TRBV14, with TRBD1 matching over 10 bases. Germline V gene lookup returns CDR1 SGHDN and CDR2 FVKESK. There are 16 residues in the CDR3. Losses at the gene ends were 4 bases for V and 2 bases for J; bases not matched to a gene: 7. CDR3 DNA sequence: TGTGCCAGCAGCCTGGGACAGGGGCGCCCTAACACTGAAGCTTTCTTT. It encodes CASSLGQGRPNTEAFF.

The rearrangement joins TRBV11-3 to TRBJ2-1; TRBD2 matches at 7 bases. This CDR3 has 13 amino acids. Germline values: CDR1 SGHNT, CDR2 YENEEA. V was pared by 10 bases and J by 8 bases, with 11 bases of the junction left unmatched. The CDR3 sequence: CATRTTSGDEQFF. The CDR3 DNA reads TGTGCCACCCGGACTACCAGCGGGGATGAGCAGTTCTTC.

The rearrangement uses TRBV6-4 and TRBJ1-1, with 7 bases matching TRBD1. The trim removed 6 bases at V and 2 bases at J, leaving 3 bases unmatched. From germline, CDR1 is MRHNA and CDR2 SNTAGT. CDR3 size: 13 residues. CDR3 amino acids: CASRQGRNTEAFF. The CDR3 DNA reads TGTGCCAGCAGACAGGGGCGCAACACTGAAGCTTTCTTT.

The V gene is TRBV12-3 or TRBV12-4, the J gene TRBJ2-3, with D unresolved. The CDR3 is made up of 13 amino acids. Between the trimmed V and J ends, which lost 3 bases and 2 bases, there was a span of 6 bases. CDR3 in amino acids: CASSLAHTDTQYF. The DNA of the CDR3 is TGTGCCAGCAGTTTGGCCCACACAGATACGCAGTATTTT.